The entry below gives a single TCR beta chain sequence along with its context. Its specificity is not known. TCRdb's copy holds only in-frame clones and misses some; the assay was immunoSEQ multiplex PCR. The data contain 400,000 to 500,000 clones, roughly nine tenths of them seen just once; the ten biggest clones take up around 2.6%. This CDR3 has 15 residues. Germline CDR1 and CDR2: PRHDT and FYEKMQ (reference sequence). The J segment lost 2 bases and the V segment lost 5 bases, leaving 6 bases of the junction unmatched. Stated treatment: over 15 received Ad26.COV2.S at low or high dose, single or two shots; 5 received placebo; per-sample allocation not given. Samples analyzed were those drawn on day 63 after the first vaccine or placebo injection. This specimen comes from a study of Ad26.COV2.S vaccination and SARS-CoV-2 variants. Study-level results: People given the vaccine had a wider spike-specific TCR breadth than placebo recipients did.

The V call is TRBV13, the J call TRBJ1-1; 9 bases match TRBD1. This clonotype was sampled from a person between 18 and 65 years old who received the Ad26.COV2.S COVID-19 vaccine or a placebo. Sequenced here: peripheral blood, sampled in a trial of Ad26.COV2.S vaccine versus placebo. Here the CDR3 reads CASSHGTGINTEAFF. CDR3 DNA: TGTGCCAGCAGCCACGGGACAGGGATTAACACTGAAGCTTTCTTT.